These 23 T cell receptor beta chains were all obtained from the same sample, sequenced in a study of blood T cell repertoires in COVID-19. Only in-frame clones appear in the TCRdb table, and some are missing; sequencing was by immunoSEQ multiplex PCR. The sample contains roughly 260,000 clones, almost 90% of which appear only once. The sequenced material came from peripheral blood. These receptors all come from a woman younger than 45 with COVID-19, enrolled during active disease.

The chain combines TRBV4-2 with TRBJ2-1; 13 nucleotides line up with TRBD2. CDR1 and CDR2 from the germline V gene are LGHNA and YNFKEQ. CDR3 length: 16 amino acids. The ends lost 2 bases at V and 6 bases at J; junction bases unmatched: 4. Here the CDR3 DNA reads TGTGCCAGCAGCCAACCGGGACTAGCGGGGTTCAATGAGCAGTTCTTC. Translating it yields CASSQPGLAGFNEQFF.

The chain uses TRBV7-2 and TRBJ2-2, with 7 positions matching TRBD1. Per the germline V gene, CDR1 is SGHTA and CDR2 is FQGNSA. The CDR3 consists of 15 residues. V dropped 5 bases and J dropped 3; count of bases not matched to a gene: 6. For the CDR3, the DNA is TGTGCCAGCAGCCCTGGACAGGTGTACACCGGGGAGCTGTTTTTT. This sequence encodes CASSPGQVYTGELFF.

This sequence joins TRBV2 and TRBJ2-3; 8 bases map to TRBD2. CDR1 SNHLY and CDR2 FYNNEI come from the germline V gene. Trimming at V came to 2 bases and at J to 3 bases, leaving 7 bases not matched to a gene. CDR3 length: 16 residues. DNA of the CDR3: TGTGCCAGCAGTGAATTAAGGGCGGGAGGAACAGATACGCAGTATTTT. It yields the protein CASSELRAGGTDTQYF.

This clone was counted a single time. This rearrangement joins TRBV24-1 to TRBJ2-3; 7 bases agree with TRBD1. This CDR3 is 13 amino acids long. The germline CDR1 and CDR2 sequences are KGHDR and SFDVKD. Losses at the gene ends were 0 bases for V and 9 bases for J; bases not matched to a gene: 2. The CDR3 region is CATSDLQGETQYF. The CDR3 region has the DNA TGTGCCACCAGTGATTTGCAGGGGGAGACGCAGTATTTT.

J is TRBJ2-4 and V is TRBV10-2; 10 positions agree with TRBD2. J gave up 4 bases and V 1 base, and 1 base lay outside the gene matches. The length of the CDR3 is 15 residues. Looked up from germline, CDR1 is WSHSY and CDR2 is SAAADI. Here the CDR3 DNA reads TGCGCCAGCAGTGAGTTTAGCGGGGGGAAAAACATTCAGTACTTC. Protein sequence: CASSEFSGGKNIQYF.

DNA for the CDR3: TGCGCCAGCAGCTTAAGGACAGGGGCCTACAATGAGCAGTTCTTC. Protein sequence: CASSLRTGAYNEQFF. V usage is TRBV5-1 and J usage is TRBJ2-1; 9 bases match TRBD1. V shed 2 bases, J shed 2 bases, and the junction held 2 bases outside the gene matches. This CDR3 region has 15 residues. The V gene's germline CDR1 is SGHRS and CDR2 YFSETQ.

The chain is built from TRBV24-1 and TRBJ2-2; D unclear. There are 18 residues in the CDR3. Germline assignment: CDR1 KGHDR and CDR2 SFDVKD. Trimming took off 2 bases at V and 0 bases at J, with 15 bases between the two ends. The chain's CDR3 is CATSDSPGLNANTGELFF. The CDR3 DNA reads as TGTGCCACCAGTGATTCTCCCGGTCTTAATGCGAACACCGGGGAGCTGTTTTTT.

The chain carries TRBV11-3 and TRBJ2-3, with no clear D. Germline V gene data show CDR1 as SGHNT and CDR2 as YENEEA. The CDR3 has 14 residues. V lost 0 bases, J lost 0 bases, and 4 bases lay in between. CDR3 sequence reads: CASSLEASTDTQYF. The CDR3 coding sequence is TGTGCCAGCAGCTTAGAGGCCAGCACAGATACGCAGTATTTT.

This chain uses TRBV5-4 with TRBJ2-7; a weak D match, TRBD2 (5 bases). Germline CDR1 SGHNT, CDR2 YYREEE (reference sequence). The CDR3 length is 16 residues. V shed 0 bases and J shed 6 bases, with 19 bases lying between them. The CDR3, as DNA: TGTGCCAGCAGCTTGGCCGGCCCCGGGGTAAGCACCGAGCAGTACTTC. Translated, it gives CASSLAGPGVSTEQYF.

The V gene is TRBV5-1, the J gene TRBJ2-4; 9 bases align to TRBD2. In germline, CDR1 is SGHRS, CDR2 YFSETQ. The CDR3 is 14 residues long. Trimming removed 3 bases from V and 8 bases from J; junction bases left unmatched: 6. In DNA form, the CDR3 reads TGCGCCAGCAGCTCTTCGCGGGAGGGAGACATTCAGTACTTC. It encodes CASSSSREGDIQYF.

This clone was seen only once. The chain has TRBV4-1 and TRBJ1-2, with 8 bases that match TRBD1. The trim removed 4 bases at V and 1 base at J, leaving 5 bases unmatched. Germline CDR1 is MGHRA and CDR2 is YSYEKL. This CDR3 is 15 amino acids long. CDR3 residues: CASSPADRDNYGYTF. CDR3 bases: TGCGCCAGCAGCCCTGCGGACAGGGATAACTATGGCTACACCTTC.

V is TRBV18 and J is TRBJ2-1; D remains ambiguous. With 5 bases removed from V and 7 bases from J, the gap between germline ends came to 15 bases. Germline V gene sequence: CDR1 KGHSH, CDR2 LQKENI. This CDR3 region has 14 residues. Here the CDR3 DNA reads TGTGCCAGCTCAACCAGAAACCCCTTGAATGAGCAGTTCTTC. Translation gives CASSTRNPLNEQFF.

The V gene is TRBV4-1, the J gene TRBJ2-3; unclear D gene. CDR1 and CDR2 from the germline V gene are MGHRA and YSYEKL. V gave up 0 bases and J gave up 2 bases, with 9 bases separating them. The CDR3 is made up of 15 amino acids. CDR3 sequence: CASSQDPTTTDTQYF. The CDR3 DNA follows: TGCGCCAGCAGCCAAGATCCGACAACCACAGATACGCAGTATTTT.

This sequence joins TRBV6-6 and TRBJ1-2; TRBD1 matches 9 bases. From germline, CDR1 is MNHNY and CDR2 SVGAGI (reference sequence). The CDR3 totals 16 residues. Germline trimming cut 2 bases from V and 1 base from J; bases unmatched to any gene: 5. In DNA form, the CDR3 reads TGTGCCAGCAGTTACAGCCTGACAGGGGGTAACTATGGCTACACCTTC. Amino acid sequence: CASSYSLTGGNYGYTF.

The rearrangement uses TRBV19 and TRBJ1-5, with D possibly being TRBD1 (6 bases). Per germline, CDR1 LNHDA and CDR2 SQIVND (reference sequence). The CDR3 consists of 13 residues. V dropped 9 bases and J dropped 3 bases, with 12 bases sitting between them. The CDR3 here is CASRTVPNQPQHF. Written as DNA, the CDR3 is TGTGCCAGCCGGACAGTTCCCAATCAGCCCCAGCATTTT.

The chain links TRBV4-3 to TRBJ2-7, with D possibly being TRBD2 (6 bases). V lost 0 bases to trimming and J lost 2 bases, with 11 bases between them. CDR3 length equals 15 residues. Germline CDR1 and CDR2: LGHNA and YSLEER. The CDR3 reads CASSQDRGDTYEQYF. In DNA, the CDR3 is TGCGCCAGCAGCCAAGATCGCGGGGATACCTACGAGCAGTACTTC.

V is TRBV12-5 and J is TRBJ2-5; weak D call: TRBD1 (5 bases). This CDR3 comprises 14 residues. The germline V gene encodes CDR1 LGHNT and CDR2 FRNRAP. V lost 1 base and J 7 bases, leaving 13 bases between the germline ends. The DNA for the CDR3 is TGTGCTAGTGGTTTGGGGACACCTAAAGGGACCCAGTACTTC. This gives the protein CASGLGTPKGTQYF.

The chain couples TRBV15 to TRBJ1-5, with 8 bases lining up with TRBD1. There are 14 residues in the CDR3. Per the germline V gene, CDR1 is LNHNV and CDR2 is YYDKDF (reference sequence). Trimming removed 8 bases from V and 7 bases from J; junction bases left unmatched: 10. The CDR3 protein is CATGTRTGLQPQHF. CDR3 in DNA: TGTGCCACCGGAACTCGGACAGGGCTCCAGCCCCAGCATTTT.

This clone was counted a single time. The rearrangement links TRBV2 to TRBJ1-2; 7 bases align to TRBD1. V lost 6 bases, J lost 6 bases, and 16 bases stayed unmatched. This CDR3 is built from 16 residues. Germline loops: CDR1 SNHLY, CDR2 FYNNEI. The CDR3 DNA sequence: TGTGCCAGCAGGGGCTTCCAGTCGAGGGGGCGAAATGGCTACACCTTC. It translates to CASRGFQSRGRNGYTF.

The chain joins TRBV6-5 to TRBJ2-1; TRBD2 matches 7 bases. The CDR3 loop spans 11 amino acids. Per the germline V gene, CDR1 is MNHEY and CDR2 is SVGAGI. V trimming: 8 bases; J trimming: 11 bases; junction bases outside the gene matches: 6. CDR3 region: CASPSGTKQFF. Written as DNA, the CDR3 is TGTGCCAGCCCAAGTGGGACTAAGCAGTTCTTC.

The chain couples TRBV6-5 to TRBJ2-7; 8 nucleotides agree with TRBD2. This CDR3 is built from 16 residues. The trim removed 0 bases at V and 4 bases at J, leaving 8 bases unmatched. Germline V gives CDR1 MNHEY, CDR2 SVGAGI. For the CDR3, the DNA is TGTGCCAGCAGTTACTCCCTTATCAGCGGGAGTTACGAGCAGTACTTC. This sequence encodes CASSYSLISGSYEQYF.

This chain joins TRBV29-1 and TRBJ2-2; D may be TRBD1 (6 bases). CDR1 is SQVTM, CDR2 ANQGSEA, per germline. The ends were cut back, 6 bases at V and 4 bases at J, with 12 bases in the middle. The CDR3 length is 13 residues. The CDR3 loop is CSVKDSFTGELFF. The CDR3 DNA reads TGCAGCGTCAAGGACAGCTTCACCGGGGAGCTGTTTTTT.

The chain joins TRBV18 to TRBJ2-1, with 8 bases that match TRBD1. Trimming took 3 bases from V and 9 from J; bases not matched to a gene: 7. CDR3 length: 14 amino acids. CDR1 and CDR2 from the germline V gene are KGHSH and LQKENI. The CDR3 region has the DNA TGTGCCAGCTCACCTAAGGACAGGGCCGGTGAGCAGTTCTTC. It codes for CASSPKDRAGEQFF.